The TCR beta chain described here comes from a study of T-cell reconstitution after alpha-beta-depleted transplantation in children. This CDR3 is built from 16 residues. CDR1 and CDR2 (germline): SSHAT, FNYEAQ (reference sequence). On this clonotype: Its antigen is not identified. The junction and the germline gene differ at one end; a read error may be behind it.

Study conclusions and caveats: Several hundred rapidly expanded clones from non-depleted graft cells reportedly supplied alpha-beta T cells about two months post-transplant.

For TCRbeta, the library was prepared with unique molecular identifiers. MiXCR, run by TCRdb on the PCR reads, gives a single entry per CDR3 protein. This sample has about 600,000 distinct CDR3 sequences, with roughly 13% found just once. The chain links TRBV7-7 to TRBJ2-3, with 12 bases lining up with TRBD2. This clonotype was sampled from a male patient between 10 and 17 years old who had a stem cell transplant for acute myeloid leukemia, so the T cells may come from the graft donor. Sequenced here: PBMCs, mostly from graft donor cells, sampled 360 days after TCRalphabeta/CD19-depleted stem cell transplant. The CDR3 DNA follows: TGTGCTAGCAGCCCTCTAGCGGGGGGGTTCACAGATACGCAGTATTTT. This codes for CASSPLAGGFTDTQYF.